This TCR beta chain emerged from a study of cytomegalovirus exposure and HLA in healthy donors. This clone was detected a few times. The target antigen is unknown. Germline V gene data show CDR1 as SGHTA and CDR2 as FQGTGA. This CDR3 is built from 12 residues. V was pared by 4 bases and J by 10 bases, with 0 bases of the junction left unmatched. Researchers ran the PCR with 60 Vbeta and 13 Jbeta primers. Measured with immunoSEQ multiplex PCR; TCRdb has only the in-frame clones, and not every one. Among 95,000 to 150,000 clones listed, just over 15% were seen once. Whole-study findings and limits: Evidence from a later analysis indicated that most CMV-associated TCR beta chains looked HLA-restricted. In a later analysis, specific HLA alleles were associated with 15,000 to 20,000 TCR beta sequences at a 0.05 false discovery rate. Previous analysis showed most TCR beta V segments were productive about 87% or about 30% of the time.

Sequencing used PBMCs. This clonotype was obtained from a woman between 18 and 29 years old in good health and CMV-seronegative. V gene TRBV7-3 combines with J gene TRBJ2-1; 11 positions match TRBD2. In DNA form, the CDR3 reads TGTGCCAGCAGCTCTAGCGGGGGGGAGCAGTTCTTC. Its protein is CASSSSGGEQFF.